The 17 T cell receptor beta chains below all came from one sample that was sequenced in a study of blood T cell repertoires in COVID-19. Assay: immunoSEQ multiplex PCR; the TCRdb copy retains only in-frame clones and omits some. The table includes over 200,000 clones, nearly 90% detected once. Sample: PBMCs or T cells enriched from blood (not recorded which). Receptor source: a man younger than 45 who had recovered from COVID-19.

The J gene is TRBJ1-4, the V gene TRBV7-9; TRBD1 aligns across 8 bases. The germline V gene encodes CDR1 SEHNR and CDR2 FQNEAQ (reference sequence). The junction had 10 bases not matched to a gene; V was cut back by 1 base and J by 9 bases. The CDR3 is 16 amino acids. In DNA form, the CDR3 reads TGTGCCAGCAGCTTAGGGTGGACAGGGAAGGGCCAAAAACTGTTTTTT. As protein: CASSLGWTGKGQKLFF.

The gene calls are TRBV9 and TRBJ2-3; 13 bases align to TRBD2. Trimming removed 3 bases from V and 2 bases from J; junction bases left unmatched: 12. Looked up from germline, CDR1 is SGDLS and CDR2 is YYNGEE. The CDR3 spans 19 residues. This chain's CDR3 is CASSDRLAGGPGNTDTQYF. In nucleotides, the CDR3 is TGTGCCAGCAGCGACCGACTAGCGGGGGGACCTGGTAACACAGATACGCAGTATTTT.

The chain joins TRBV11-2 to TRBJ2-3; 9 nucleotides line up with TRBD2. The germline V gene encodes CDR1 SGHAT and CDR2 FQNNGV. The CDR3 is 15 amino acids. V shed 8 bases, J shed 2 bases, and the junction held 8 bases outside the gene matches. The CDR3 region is CASQQRGAATDTQYF. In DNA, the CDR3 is TGTGCCAGCCAGCAGCGGGGGGCCGCCACAGATACGCAGTATTTT.

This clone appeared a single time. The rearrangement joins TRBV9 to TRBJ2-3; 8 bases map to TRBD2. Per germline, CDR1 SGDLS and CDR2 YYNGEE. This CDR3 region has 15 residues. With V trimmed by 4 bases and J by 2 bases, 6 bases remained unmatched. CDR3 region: CASSPSGGYTDTQYF. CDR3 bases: TGTGCCAGCAGCCCAAGCGGGGGTTACACAGATACGCAGTATTTT.

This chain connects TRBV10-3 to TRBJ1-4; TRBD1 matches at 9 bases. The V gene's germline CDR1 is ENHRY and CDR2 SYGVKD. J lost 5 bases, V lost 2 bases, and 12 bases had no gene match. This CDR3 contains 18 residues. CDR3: CAISEGPGQGLENEKLFF. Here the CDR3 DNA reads TGTGCCATCAGTGAGGGTCCGGGACAGGGCTTGGAGAATGAAAAACTGTTTTTT.

CDR3 in DNA: TGTGCCAGCAGTTCGGTCAGGGGAGATGGCTACACCTTC. Encoded protein: CASSSVRGDGYTF. V usage is TRBV6-5 and J usage is TRBJ1-2; tentatively, D is TRBD1 (6 bases). The CDR3 has 13 amino acids. Trimming cost V 4 bases and J 6 bases, with 12 bases left between them. Germline V gives CDR1 MNHEY, CDR2 SVGAGI.

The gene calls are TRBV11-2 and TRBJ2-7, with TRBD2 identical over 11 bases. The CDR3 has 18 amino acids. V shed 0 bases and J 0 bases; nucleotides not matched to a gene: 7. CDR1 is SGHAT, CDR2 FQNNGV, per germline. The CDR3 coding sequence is TGTGCCAGCAGCTTAGATTTGACTAGCGGGATGAGCTCCTACGAGCAGTACTTC. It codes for CASSLDLTSGMSSYEQYF. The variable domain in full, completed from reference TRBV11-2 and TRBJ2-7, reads EAGVAQSPRYKIIEKRQSVAFWCNPISGHATLYWYQQILGQGPKLLIQFQNNGVVDDSQLPKDRFSAERLKGVDSTLKIQPAKLEDSAVYLCASSLDLTSGMSSYEQYFGPGTRLTVT.

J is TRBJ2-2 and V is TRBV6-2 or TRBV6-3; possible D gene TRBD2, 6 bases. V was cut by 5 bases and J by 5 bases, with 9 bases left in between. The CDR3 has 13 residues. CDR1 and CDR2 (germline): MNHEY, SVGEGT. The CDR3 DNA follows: TGTGCCAGCAGTCCCCGGGGGACCGGGGAGCTGTTTTTT. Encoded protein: CASSPRGTGELFF.

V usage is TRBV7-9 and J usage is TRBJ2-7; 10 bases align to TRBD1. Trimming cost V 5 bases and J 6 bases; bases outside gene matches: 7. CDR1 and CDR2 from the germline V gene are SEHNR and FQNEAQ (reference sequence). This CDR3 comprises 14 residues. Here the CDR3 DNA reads TGTGCCAGCAGCCCTCGACAGGGGGCCGGCGAGCAGTACTTC. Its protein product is CASSPRQGAGEQYF.

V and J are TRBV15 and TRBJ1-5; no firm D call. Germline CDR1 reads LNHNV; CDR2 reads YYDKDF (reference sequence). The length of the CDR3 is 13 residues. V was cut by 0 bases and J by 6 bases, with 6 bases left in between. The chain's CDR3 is CATSRDISQPQHF. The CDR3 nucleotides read TGTGCCACCAGCAGAGACATTAGTCAGCCCCAGCATTTT.

The chain's CDR3 is CASSLQGGWDSPLHF. The CDR3, as DNA: TGTGCCAGCAGTCTTCAAGGGGGATGGGATTCACCCCTCCACTTT. The V and J genes are TRBV6-5 and TRBJ1-6, with D possibly being TRBD1 (6 bases). Germline V CDR1 and CDR2: MNHEY, SVGAGI. The CDR3 is 15 amino acids. V was pared by 5 bases and J by 8 bases, with 16 bases between.

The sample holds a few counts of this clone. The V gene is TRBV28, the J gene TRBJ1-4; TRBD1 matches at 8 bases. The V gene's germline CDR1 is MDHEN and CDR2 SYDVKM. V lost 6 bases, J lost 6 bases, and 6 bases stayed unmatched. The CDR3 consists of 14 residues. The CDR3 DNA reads TGTGCCAGCAGAACCGGGACAGGCTATGAAAAACTGTTTTTT. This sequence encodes CASRTGTGYEKLFF. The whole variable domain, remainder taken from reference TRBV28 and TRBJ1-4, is DVKVTQSSRYLVKRTGEKVFLECVQDMDHENMFWYRQDPGLGLRLIYFSYDVKMKEKGDIPEGYSVSREKKERFSLILESASTNQTSMYLCASRTGTGYEKLFFGSGTQLSVL.

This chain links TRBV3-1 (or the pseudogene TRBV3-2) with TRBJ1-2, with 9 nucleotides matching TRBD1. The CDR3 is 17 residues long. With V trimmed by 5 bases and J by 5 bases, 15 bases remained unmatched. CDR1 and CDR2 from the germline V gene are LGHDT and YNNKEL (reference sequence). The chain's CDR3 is CASSNTIGQGMGYGYTF. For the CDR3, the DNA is TGTGCCAGCAGCAATACTATCGGACAGGGGATGGGTTATGGCTACACCTTC.

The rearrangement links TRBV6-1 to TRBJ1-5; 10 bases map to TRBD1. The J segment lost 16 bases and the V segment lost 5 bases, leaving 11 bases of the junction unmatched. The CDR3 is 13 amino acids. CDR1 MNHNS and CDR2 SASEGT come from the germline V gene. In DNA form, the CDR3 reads TGTGCCAGCAGTTATGGGGACAGGGGATTAATTCATTTT. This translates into CASSYGDRGLIHF.

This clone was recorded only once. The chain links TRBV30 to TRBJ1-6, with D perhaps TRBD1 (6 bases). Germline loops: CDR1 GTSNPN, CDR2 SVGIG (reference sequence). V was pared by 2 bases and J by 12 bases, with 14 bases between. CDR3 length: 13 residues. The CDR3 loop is CAWSLRDIQPLHF. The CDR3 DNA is TGTGCCTGGAGTCTCCGGGACATTCAACCCCTCCACTTT.

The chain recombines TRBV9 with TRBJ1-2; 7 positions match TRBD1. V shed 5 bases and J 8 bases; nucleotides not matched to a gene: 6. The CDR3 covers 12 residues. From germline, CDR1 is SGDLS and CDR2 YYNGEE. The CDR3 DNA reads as TGTGCCAGCAGATCGACAGGGCAAGGCTACACCTTC. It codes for CASRSTGQGYTF. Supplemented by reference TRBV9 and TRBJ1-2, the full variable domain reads DSGVTQTPKHLITATGQRVTLRCSPRSGDLSVYWYQQSLDQGLQFLIQYYNGEERAKGNILERFSAQQFPDLHSELNLSSLELGDSALYFCASRSTGQGYTFGSGTRLTVV.

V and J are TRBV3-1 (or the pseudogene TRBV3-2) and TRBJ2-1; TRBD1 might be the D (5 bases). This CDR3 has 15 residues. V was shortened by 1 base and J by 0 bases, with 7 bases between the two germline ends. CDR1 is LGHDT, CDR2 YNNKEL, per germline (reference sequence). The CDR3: CASSQGQSSYNEQFF. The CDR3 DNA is TGTGCCAGCAGCCAAGGACAGAGCTCCTACAATGAGCAGTTCTTC.